Each of the 16 T cell receptor beta chains below was sequenced from the same sample in a study of blood T cell repertoires in COVID-19. Repertoires were generated with immunoSEQ multiplex PCR, while TCRdb's copy carries only in-frame clones and drops some. The repertoire holds under 300,000 clones, about nine tenths seen once, with 2% to 2.5% in the top ten. Sequenced input: peripheral blood. These receptor sequences come from a man between 25 and 39 years old who had recovered from COVID-19.

This clone has just one count. CDR3 sequence (DNA): TGTGCCAGTATGGCGTGGGGACAAGGCTACGAGCAGTACTTC. Its protein is CASMAWGQGYEQYF. The rearrangement uses TRBV19 and TRBJ2-7, with D possibly being TRBD1 (6 bases). CDR3 length: 14 residues. The germline V gene encodes CDR1 LNHDA and CDR2 SQIVND (reference sequence). Trimming removed 7 bases at V and 3 bases at J, with 16 bases between.

This chain joins TRBV19 and TRBJ1-2; D gene uncertain. CDR1 is LNHDA and CDR2 is SQIVND in the germline V gene (reference sequence). The V end lost 4 bases, the J end lost 8 bases, and 17 bases lay between the germline ends. CDR3 length: 14 residues. The chain's CDR3 is CASSTRRGGFGYTF. CDR3 nucleotides: TGTGCCAGTAGTACCCGCCGCGGAGGGTTCGGCTACACCTTC.

The chain employs TRBV19 and TRBJ2-7; D possibly corresponds to TRBD1 (6 bases). The CDR3 runs 13 residues. The V and J ends lost 3 bases and 6 bases respectively, with 12 bases between them. Germline assignment: CDR1 LNHDA and CDR2 SQIVND (reference sequence). The CDR3 is CASSMVWGREQYF. As DNA, the CDR3 is TGTGCCAGTAGTATGGTATGGGGGCGCGAGCAGTACTTC.

The rearrangement links TRBV19 to TRBJ1-5; 7 positions agree with TRBD1. V lost 5 bases and J lost 4; bases outside the gene matches: 5. Germline values: CDR1 LNHDA, CDR2 SQIVND (reference sequence). This CDR3 has 14 residues. CDR3 sequence (DNA): TGTGCCAGTAGTCCGGTACAGGGGAATCAGCCCCAGCATTTT. Encoded protein: CASSPVQGNQPQHF.

This sequence joins TRBV4-1 and TRBJ2-7; D call uncertain. The V gene lost 4 bases and the J gene lost 3 bases, with 13 bases spanning the gap. The CDR3 contains 14 residues. Germline CDR1 reads MGHRA; CDR2 reads YSYEKL. The DNA of the CDR3 is TGCGCCAGCAGCCCCTCGGGTAGGATCTACGAGCAGTACTTC. Translated, it gives CASSPSGRIYEQYF.

The V gene is TRBV11-2, the J gene TRBJ1-5; a weak D match, TRBD1 (5 bases). The CDR3 extends over 14 amino acids. V was trimmed by 1 base and J by 10 bases, leaving 14 bases between them. The V gene's germline CDR1 is SGHAT and CDR2 FQNNGV. DNA of the CDR3: TGTGCCAGCAGCTTAGCAGGGCCCCAGGGACCCCAGCATTTT. Translating gives CASSLAGPQGPQHF.

V usage is TRBV30 and J usage is TRBJ1-6; maybe TRBD1 (5 bases). Germline lookup yields CDR1 GTSNPN and CDR2 SVGIG (reference sequence). The ends were cut back, 4 bases at V and 0 bases at J, with 10 bases in the middle. The CDR3 consists of 15 residues. The chain's CDR3 is CAWKIGGSYNSPLHF. CDR3 nucleotide sequence: TGTGCCTGGAAGATCGGGGGCTCCTATAATTCACCCCTCCACTTT.

As DNA, the CDR3 is TGCAGCGTTGAGAGTCCCGATGGGCGGAACACTGAAGCTTTCTTT. Its protein is CSVESPDGRNTEAFF. J is TRBJ1-1 and V is TRBV29-1, with D unresolved. Trimming took 3 bases from V and 1 from J, leaving 15 bases between them. This CDR3 region has 15 residues. The germline V gene encodes CDR1 SQVTM and CDR2 ANQGSEA.

The rearrangement uses TRBV5-8 and TRBJ1-6; a possible D gene is TRBD1 (5 bases). Per germline, CDR1 SGHTS and CDR2 YDEGEE. V was pared by 5 bases and J by 5 bases, with 17 bases between. This CDR3 spans 16 amino acids. CDR3 protein: CASRPNPGLNNSPLHF. In nucleotides, the CDR3 is TGTGCCAGCAGGCCCAACCCGGGACTGAATAATTCACCCCTCCACTTT.

The chain is built from TRBV5-8 and TRBJ1-2; the match to TRBD1 covers 7 bases. Trimming removed 3 bases from V and 4 bases from J; junction bases left unmatched: 9. The CDR3 contains 15 residues. CDR1 and CDR2 from the germline V gene are SGHTS and YDEGEE. CDR3 amino acids: CASSWEAGQPYGYTF. In nucleotides, the CDR3 is TGTGCCAGCAGCTGGGAGGCGGGACAGCCCTATGGCTACACCTTC.

J is TRBJ2-1 and V is TRBV6-5, with D possibly being TRBD1 (6 bases). The germline CDR1 and CDR2 sequences are MNHEY and SVGAGI. This CDR3 is built from 12 residues. V was trimmed by 7 bases and J by 9 bases, leaving 13 bases between them. The CDR3 spells CASNLQGGEQFF. DNA for the CDR3: TGTGCCAGCAACCTACAGGGTGGTGAGCAGTTCTTC.

The V call is TRBV7-2, the J call TRBJ1-2, with TRBD1 matching over 7 bases. The CDR3 contains 15 residues. CDR1 is SGHTA and CDR2 is FQGNSA in the germline V gene. The ends lost 5 bases at V and 0 bases at J; junction bases unmatched: 6. The CDR3, as DNA: TGTGCCAGCAGCGGGGACAGCCTAGCTAACTATGGCTACACCTTC. Protein: CASSGDSLANYGYTF.

The CDR3 loop reads CASSSPGGGRETQYF. The CDR3 DNA sequence: TGTGCCAGCAGTTCCCCGGGGGGGGGCCGGGAGACCCAGTACTTC. This chain connects TRBV5-5 to TRBJ2-5, with 8 positions matching TRBD2. CDR3 size: 15 residues. The V gene end was trimmed by 5 bases and the J gene end by 5 bases; junction bases not matched to a gene: 11. Germline V lookup: CDR1 SGHKS, CDR2 YYEKEE (reference sequence).

This rearrangement joins TRBV19 to TRBJ2-7; 7 nucleotides line up with TRBD2. This CDR3 contains 16 residues. The V and J ends lost 1 base and 7 bases, in that order; junction bases with no gene match: 13. CDR1 is LNHDA, CDR2 SQIVND, per germline (reference sequence). The CDR3 region is CASSIGSSGDVGEQYF. CDR3 DNA sequence: TGTGCCAGTAGTATAGGATCTAGCGGCGACGTGGGAGAGCAGTACTTC.

The chain joins TRBV21-1 to TRBJ2-6; whether TRBD1, the table's D call, matches the DNA was not checked. TRBV21-1 is a pseudogene. CDR3 length: 18 residues. CDR3 nucleotides: TGTGCCAGCATTCCACGGGACAGTACCTTCTCTGGGGCCAACGTCCTGACTTTC. This sequence encodes CASIPRDSTFSGANVLTF.

The chain uses TRBV19 and TRBJ1-5, with D perhaps matching TRBD1 (6 bases). The CDR3 runs to 20 residues. CDR1 and CDR2 (germline): LNHDA, SQIVND (reference sequence). The V and J ends lost 8 bases and 0 bases respectively, with 29 bases between them. Here the CDR3 DNA reads TGTGCCAGTGATGCTTACCTTGGGGGGGCCGGTATTGTTAGCAATCAGCCCCAGCATTTT. It is translated as CASDAYLGGAGIVSNQPQHF.